Below, 5 T cell receptor beta chains from the same sample are listed, as sequenced in a study of T cell repertoires in cytomegalovirus infection. TCRdb re-derived calls from the reads in MiXCR, one entry per CDR3 protein. The sample has about 240,000 distinct CDR3 sequences, approximately 7% seen once; the top ten hold roughly 6.5%. The specimen sequenced was PBMCs. The receptors derive from a human donor in good health (CMV status not recorded). Some clones in this sample may be carry-over from other donors' samples.

With regard to this clonotype: A much more abundant neighbour one base away suggests this may be a read error. Here the CDR3 omits its conserved ending phenylalanine or tryptophan, so a read error is the likely source. The rearrangement uses TRBV29-1 and TRBJ1-1; D may be TRBD1 (5 bases). The V gene's germline CDR1 is SQVTM and CDR2 ANQGSEA. This CDR3 spans 13 amino acids. V gave up 7 bases and J gave up 3 bases, with 15 bases separating them. CDR3 nucleotide sequence: TGCAGCGACTCCCGGGGGGAGGACACTGAAGCTTTCCTT. It is translated as CSDSRGEDTEAFL.

On this clonotype itself: A much larger clone lies one base from this, so it may be a read error. CDR3 sequence reads: CSARDRQDFNNELFF. CDR3 in DNA: TGCAGTGCTAGAGATCGGCAGGATTTTAACAATGAGCTGTTCTTC. The chain joins TRBV20-1 to TRBJ2-1; D is undetermined. Germline V gene data show CDR1 as DFQATT and CDR2 as SNEGSKA (reference sequence). The CDR3 consists of 15 residues.

This clonotype showed up many times. The chain recombines TRBV12-3 or TRBV12-4 with TRBJ1-2, with D unresolved. The length of the CDR3 is 12 residues. V lost 1 base and J 6 bases, leaving 6 bases between the germline ends. CDR3 in DNA: TGTGCCAGCAGTTTAGGAGGGCATGGCTACACCTTC. Its translation: CASSLGGHGYTF.

This clonotype was detected ten times or more. The V and J genes are TRBV20-1 and TRBJ2-1, with 7 bases identical to TRBD1. The CDR3 sequence is 17 residues long. V was pared by 0 bases and J by 1 base, with 9 bases of the junction left unmatched. Per the germline V gene, CDR1 is DFQATT and CDR2 is SNEGSKA (reference sequence). CDR3: CSARDPGGRGSYNEQFF. The DNA for the CDR3 is TGCAGTGCTAGAGATCCAGGGGGTCGTGGATCCTACAATGAGCAGTTCTTC.

This clonotype has a count of ten or more. The chain couples TRBV2 to TRBJ2-1; possibly TRBD1 or TRBD2 for D (5 bases each). CDR1 and CDR2 (germline): SNHLY, FYNNEI. This CDR3 region has 16 residues. Trimming shortened V by 1 base and J by 3 bases, and 13 bases separated the two germline ends. The CDR3 reads CASSEGLGRIYNEQFF. The DNA for the CDR3 is TGTGCCAGCAGTGAAGGTCTGGGACGTATCTACAATGAGCAGTTCTTC.